A single sample gave rise to the 11 T cell receptor beta chains below, sequenced in a study of spatial heterogeneity in lung cancer. Time point in this sample: sample taken at primary tumor resection. Frozen PBMC, nontumor lung or tumor provided whole RNA, which was sequenced unsorted. Each CDR3 protein is one row after TCRdb ran MiXCR on the 5' RACE reads. The sample consists of 25,000 or so distinct CDR3 sequences, about 8.8% of them appearing once. The sample here was PBMCs, taken at surgery. The receptors derive from a female donor with early-stage non-small cell lung cancer.

This clonotype was seen repeatedly, ten times or more. This chain uses TRBV23-1 with TRBJ1-4; tentative D call: TRBD1 (6 bases). TRBV23-1 is an open reading frame whose function is uncertain. V was cut by 4 bases and J by 0 bases, with 21 bases left in between. CDR3 size: 19 residues. The CDR3: CASSPKHRVRTATNEKLFF. In DNA form, the CDR3 reads TGCGCCAGCAGTCCGAAACACAGGGTCCGGACTGCAACTAATGAAAAACTGTTTTTT.

In this sample, this clonotype turned up many times. The chain joins TRBV9 to TRBJ2-2, with 9 bases that match TRBD1. The CDR3 spans 17 residues. Germline lookup yields CDR1 SGDLS and CDR2 YYNGEE. The trim removed 4 bases at V and 8 bases at J, leaving 15 bases unmatched. The chain's CDR3 is CASSLAGTGHRTGELFF. The CDR3 nucleotides read TGTGCCAGCAGCCTCGCCGGGACAGGGCATCGAACTGGGGAGCTGTTTTTT.

This clonotype was picked up many times. In DNA, the CDR3 is TGTGCCAGCAGCTACTTAGAAGCGTCCTACGAGCAGTACTTC. Protein product: CASSYLEASYEQYF. The chain carries TRBV11-2 and TRBJ2-7, with D unresolved. This CDR3 is built from 14 residues. Germline V gene lookup returns CDR1 SGHAT and CDR2 FQNNGV. V lost 4 bases and J 1 base, leaving 11 bases between the germline ends.

This rearrangement joins TRBV4-1 to TRBJ1-2, with D perhaps TRBD1 (5 bases). Germline CDR1 reads MGHRA; CDR2 reads YSYEKL. Trimming stripped 0 bases from V and 7 bases from J, with 9 bases between. This CDR3 is 13 amino acids long. The CDR3 DNA follows: TGCGCCAGCAGCCAAGAAGGGGCAGGTGGCTACACCTTC. Protein product: CASSQEGAGGYTF.

Note on this clonotype: A much larger clone differs from this one at a single base, so this may be a read error. This chain uses TRBV5-1 with TRBJ2-1; 7 bases agree with TRBD2. This CDR3 comprises 14 residues. The V gene's germline CDR1 is SGHRS and CDR2 YFSETQ. CDR3 bases: TGCGCCAGCAGCTTGGCTAGCGGCTACAATGATCAGTTCTTC. As protein: CASSLASGYNDQFF.

This clonotype was counted ten times or more. The chain joins TRBV7-9 to TRBJ2-1; maybe TRBD1 (5 bases). Germline assignment: CDR1 SEHNR and CDR2 FQNEAQ (reference sequence). V gave up 2 bases and J gave up 10 bases, with 12 bases separating them. This CDR3 contains 13 residues. CDR3 amino acids: CASSLIGAEEQFF. As DNA, the CDR3 is TGTGCCAGCAGCTTAATAGGGGCCGAGGAGCAGTTCTTC.

The genes are TRBV7-2 and TRBJ1-3, with 7 bases lining up with TRBD1. Germline CDR1 reads SGHTA; CDR2 reads FQGNSA. V shed 5 bases, J shed 1 base, and the junction held 11 bases outside the gene matches. CDR3 length equals 17 residues. The chain's CDR3 is CASSPLREGASGNTIYF. In DNA, the CDR3 is TGTGCCAGCAGCCCCCTTAGGGAGGGGGCGTCTGGAAACACCATATATTTT.

In its sample, this clonotype was seen many times. The chain links TRBV20-1 to TRBJ2-5; the match to TRBD1 covers 7 bases. Looked up from germline, CDR1 is DFQATT and CDR2 is SNEGSKA (reference sequence). The V and J ends lost 6 bases and 3 bases, in that order; junction bases with no gene match: 13. This CDR3 has 15 residues. The CDR3: CSALQGLRQKETQYF. As DNA, the CDR3 is TGCAGTGCGCTACAGGGGCTTAGGCAGAAAGAGACCCAGTACTTC.

Many counts were recorded for this clonotype. The chain is built from TRBV4-1 and TRBJ2-3; no clear D gene. The ends were cut back, 1 base at V and 2 bases at J, with 7 bases in the middle. CDR1 and CDR2 (germline): MGHRA, YSYEKL. The CDR3 has 14 amino acids. CDR3 DNA sequence: TGCGCCAGCAGCCAAGTATTCCACACAGATACGCAGTATTTT. Protein product: CASSQVFHTDTQYF.

The chain carries TRBV11-3 and TRBJ1-1, with unresolved D. This CDR3 spans 16 amino acids. The germline V gene has CDR1 SGHNT and CDR2 YENEEA. V dropped 1 base and J dropped 0 bases, with 12 bases sitting between them. The CDR3 here is CASSLVVGWMNTEAFF. The CDR3 DNA follows: TGTGCCAGCAGCTTAGTGGTGGGTTGGATGAACACTGAAGCTTTCTTT. The whole variable domain, remainder taken from reference TRBV11-3 and TRBJ1-1, is EAGVVQSPRYKIIEKKQPVAFWCNPISGHNTLYWYLQNLGQGPELLIRYENEEAVDDSQLPKDRFSAERLKGVDSTLKIQPAELGDSAVYLCASSLVVGWMNTEAFFGQGTRLTVV.

This clonotype came up many times. This chain links TRBV14 with TRBJ1-5; D unresolved. V lost 0 bases and J lost 7, with 7 bases in between. CDR1 and CDR2 (germline): SGHDN, FVKESK. The CDR3 has 13 amino acids. CDR3 nucleotide sequence: TGTGCCAGCAGCCAAGATATCGGACAGCCCCAGCATTTT. The encoded protein is CASSQDIGQPQHF.